Listed below are T cell receptor beta chains from one sample, sequenced in a study of T cells in Graves' hyperthyroidism and ophthalmopathy. From the multiplex PCR reads, TCRdb called clonotypes with MiXCR, one entry per CDR3 protein. Here the sample spans hundreds of thousands of distinct CDR3 sequences, roughly 14% being singletons. The sequenced sample was blood. The origin of the receptors is a man aged 18 to 29 with Graves' ophthalmopathy. Each CDR3 is given without its conserved first and last residue. Each record gives: V gene, CDR3 length, CDR3 protein.

>TRBV3-1|13
ASSLTSVGVHEQY
>TRBV18|11
ASSFTGQETQY
>TRBV14|10
ASSQHRREQY
>TRBV4-2|16
ASSQVSGGATAADTQY
>TRBV5-8|14
ASSVNRGLRTDTQY
>TRBV7-9|11
ASSLREGGGYT
>TRBV6-1|10
ASRGAQETQY
>TRBV6-5|14
ASSYYLQATSYEQY
>TRBV6-1|12
ASFTGTTTYEQY
>TRBV2|12
ASSDVQGQTEAF
>TRBV24-1|11
ATSDLTRGKLF
>TRBV6-1|13
ASSSQGSFTGELF
>TRBV12-3/TRBV12-4|13
ASSLPGAYVDTQY
>TRBV11-2|13
ASSPQAGVSGELF
>TRBV11-2|11
ASSFSSNTEAF
>TRBV11-2|12
ASRPNGRFYGYT
>TRBV7-3|9
ASSLTSGYT
>TRBV11-2|14
ASSFSGGGSSYEQY
>TRBV7-9|14
ASSPSEGFYNSPLH
>TRBV12-3/TRBV12-4|12
ASSFDGLRYEQY
>TRBV13|12
ASSLMGVGETQY
>TRBV4-1|15
ASSKGRDSLSTDTQY
>TRBV6-6|12
ASSYQRGSETQY
>TRBV7-8|13
ASRNPGQGGEKLF
>TRBV12-3/TRBV12-4|11
ASRRQGNEKLF
>TRBV19|13
ASSIMGQRNEKLF
>TRBV7-2|14
ASSPGLAGGRETQY
>TRBV20-1|12
SASSGTDNYGYT
>TRBV15|14
ATSRTGGLSTGELF
>TRBV30|11
AWSTKQDYGYT
>TRBV11-2|15
ASSRFSGGDSYNEQF
>TRBV10-3|17
AISDARPGLAASTDTQY
>TRBV3-1|13
ASSPRLAGYNEQF
>TRBV6-1|13
ASSETASGRNEQF
>TRBV20-1|13
SAPGLAGDTGELF
>TRBV28|15
ASSSPGTGGGNQPQH
>TRBV10-3|13
AISESRGWSEKLF
>TRBV5-1|12
ASRGASGRSEQY
>TRBV5-1|13
ASSLDSSPDQPQH
>TRBV25-1|12
ASVGGVTYNEQF
>TRBV30|11
AWREQGDTEAF
>TRBV12-3/TRBV12-4|12
ASIAAGEINEQF
>TRBV12-5|10
ASGPPGPGYT
>TRBV20-1|11
SAASESSYEQY
>TRBV7-8|14
ASSFGGGNGGETQY
>TRBV10-3|11
AIMTGGLNTQY
>TRBV20-1|11
SATTGGGETQY
>TRBV4-1|17
ASSQDRREGPLSTDTQY